This T cell receptor (beta chain) is drawn from a study of blood T cell repertoires in COVID-19. The wider study: COVID-19 samples collected from the United States, Italy and Spain covered acute and convalescent phases.

TCRdb's copy holds only in-frame clones and misses some; the assay was immunoSEQ multiplex PCR. The sample carries some 60,000 clones, around 86% recorded once. CDR1 is SQVTM and CDR2 is ANQGSEA in the germline V gene. V was shortened by 6 bases and J by 1 base, with 17 bases between the two germline ends. The CDR3 is made up of 15 amino acids. Input material: peripheral blood. This TCR was recovered from a man aged 65 to 85 with acute or convalescent COVID-19. The chain combines TRBV29-1 with TRBJ2-3; D unclear. The CDR3, as DNA: TGCAGCGTCGAATCCTCTCTACGCGGCACAGATACGCAGTATTTT. It yields the protein CSVESSLRGTDTQYF.